These 20 T cell receptor beta chains were sequenced from one sample in a study of T cells in Graves' hyperthyroidism and ophthalmopathy. The CDR3 regions of TCR beta were amplified from RNA transcripts. During a first-round RT-PCR of the TCR CDR3, the HTBI primer set was used. From the multiplex PCR reads, TCRdb called clonotypes with MiXCR, one entry per CDR3 protein. The data hold approximately 610,000 distinct CDR3 sequences, with roughly 14% observed a single time. The source material was blood. The receptors here all came from a woman aged 40 to 49 with Graves' ophthalmopathy.

This sequence joins TRBV4-1 and TRBJ1-2; TRBD1 is a possible D gene (5 bases). The germline V gene encodes CDR1 MGHRA and CDR2 YSYEKL. The CDR3 covers 16 residues. V was shortened by 4 bases and J by 6 bases, with 21 bases between the two germline ends. CDR3 sequence reads: CASSLNIQGSGNGYTF. The CDR3 bases are TGCGCCAGCAGCCTTAACATTCAGGGAAGTGGAAATGGCTACACCTTC.

Points on this clonotype: A much larger clone is a single base away; this may be a read error. V is TRBV6-1 and J is TRBJ2-7; perhaps D is TRBD1 or TRBD2 (6 bases each). Germline loops: CDR1 MNHNS, CDR2 SASEGT. The germline V and J ends were trimmed by 7 bases and 6 bases, with 25 bases remaining between them. The CDR3 is made up of 16 amino acids. The CDR3 sequence is CASTSFGGAVEGEQYF. The CDR3 DNA sequence: TGTGCCAGCACAAGCTTCGGGGGCGCGGTAGAAGGCGAGCAGTACTTC.

This clonotype was detected many times. The rearrangement joins TRBV19 to TRBJ2-3; 9 bases are shared with TRBD1. In germline, CDR1 is LNHDA, CDR2 SQIVND (reference sequence). V lost 3 bases to trimming and J lost 1 base; unmatched junction nucleotides: 5. This CDR3 is built from 16 residues. DNA for the CDR3: TGTGCCAGTAGTATTGGGACAGGGTTGGGCACAGATACGCAGTATTTT. Translated: CASSIGTGLGTDTQYF.

This clonotype came up many times. The chain employs TRBV15 and TRBJ1-1; D remains unclear. Looked up from germline, CDR1 is LNHNV and CDR2 is YYDKDF (reference sequence). Trimming pared 2 bases from V and 7 bases from J, leaving 14 bases between. The CDR3 loop spans 14 amino acids. CDR3 bases: TGTGCCACCAGCAGATCAAGGACGGAGCTTGAAGCTTTCTTT. Translation gives CATSRSRTELEAFF.

This clonotype was picked up many times. The V and J genes are TRBV28 and TRBJ2-6, with D maybe TRBD1 (6 bases). The CDR3 has 17 amino acids. The V end was cut by 6 bases, the J end by 4 bases, with 19 bases between. Per the germline V gene, CDR1 is MDHEN and CDR2 is SYDVKM. The CDR3 reads CASRQSQRGKGANVLTF. The CDR3 bases are TGTGCCAGCAGGCAATCACAAAGGGGGAAGGGGGCCAACGTCCTGACTTTC.

This clonotype has just a few counts. One end of the junction fails to match germline, which may point to a read error. The rearrangement uses TRBV3-1 and TRBJ2-5; D might be TRBD1 (5 bases). The CDR3 is 15 residues long. Germline V gives CDR1 LGHDT, CDR2 YNNKEL (reference sequence). CDR3 residues: CASSQVLGAQETQYF. In DNA form, the CDR3 reads TGCGCCAGCAGCCAAGTGCTAGGGGCCCAAGAGACCCAGTACTTC.

This clonotype has a count of ten or more. J is TRBJ2-2 and V is TRBV19; 16 bases map to TRBD2. The CDR3 runs 15 residues. The germline V gene encodes CDR1 LNHDA and CDR2 SQIVND (reference sequence). With 9 bases clipped from V and 3 bases from J, the junction kept 1 base outside the gene matches. The CDR3 sequence is CASGTSGRDTGELFF. CDR3 sequence (DNA): TGTGCCAGCGGGACTAGCGGGAGGGACACCGGGGAGCTGTTTTTT.

This clonotype was found many times. This sequence joins TRBV29-1 and TRBJ1-1; D remains ambiguous. Germline assignment: CDR1 SQVTM and CDR2 ANQGSEA. The CDR3 contains 13 residues. The V and J ends lost 2 bases and 0 bases respectively, with 7 bases between them. The CDR3 nucleotides read TGCAGCGTTGAACTGGGGTTGAACACTGAAGCTTTCTTT. Translating it yields CSVELGLNTEAFF. The variable domain in full, with the rest retrieved from reference TRBV29-1 and TRBJ1-1, is SAVISQKPSRDICQRGTSLTIQCQVDSQVTMMFWYRQQPGQSLTLIATANQGSEATYESGFVIDKFPISRPNLTFSTLTVSNMSPEDSSIYLCSVELGLNTEAFFGQGTRLTVV.

On this clonotype itself: It may be a read error: a sequence one base away is much more abundant. The V call is TRBV6-1, the J call TRBJ2-7; D might be TRBD2 (6 bases). This CDR3 is 14 amino acids long. Germline V CDR1 and CDR2: MNHNS, SASEGT. The CDR3: CASSPSGPGREQHF. DNA of the CDR3: TGTGCCAGCAGTCCCAGCGGGCCCGGGCGCGAGCAGCACTTC.

This clonotype was counted at least ten times. This chain joins TRBV20-1 and TRBJ2-7; 8 nucleotides line up with TRBD2. Looked up from germline, CDR1 is DFQATT and CDR2 is SNEGSKA (reference sequence). This CDR3 region has 15 residues. V lost 3 bases to trimming and J lost 3 bases; unmatched junction nucleotides: 10. In DNA form, the CDR3 reads TGCAGTGCTAGGACTCCCGGGACTAGTGTCTACGAGCAGTACTTC. The encoded protein is CSARTPGTSVYEQYF.

Details on this clonotype: This may arise from a read error, as a much more abundant clone is one base away. The chain uses TRBV7-9 and TRBJ2-3, with D perhaps matching TRBD2 (6 bases). The CDR3 contains 13 residues. CDR1 is SEHNR, CDR2 FQNEAQ, per germline (reference sequence). V dropped 5 bases and J dropped 8 bases, with 14 bases sitting between them. The CDR3: CASSLWDFSTQYF. CDR3 DNA: TGTGCCAGCAGCCTATGGGACTTCAGTACGCAGTATTTT.

This clonotype showed up many times. Sequence at one end of the junction differs from germline and may be a read error. CDR3 in amino acids: CASREAGNTGELFF. CDR3 in DNA: TGTGCCAGCAGAGAAGCGGGAAACACCGGGGAGCTGTTTTTT. The rearrangement joins TRBV6-1 to TRBJ2-2; TRBD2 agrees at 7 bases. CDR3 length equals 14 residues. Germline CDR1 MNHNS, CDR2 SASEGT.

This chain joins TRBV20-1 and TRBJ2-2; no clear D. CDR3 length: 14 residues. Trimming removed 2 bases at V and 2 bases at J, with 9 bases between. Looked up from germline, CDR1 is DFQATT and CDR2 is SNEGSKA (reference sequence). CDR3: CSARLLGNTGELFF. The CDR3 bases are TGCAGTGCTAGACTTCTAGGAAACACCGGGGAGCTGTTTTTT.

The V call is TRBV4-1, the J call TRBJ2-6; the D is unclear. V dropped 0 bases and J dropped 0 bases, with 21 bases sitting between them. CDR1 MGHRA and CDR2 YSYEKL come from the germline V gene. The CDR3 is made up of 21 amino acids. CDR3 nucleotides: TGCGCCAGCAGCCAAGATCCCCTGAGTCGCGGAGCTCACTCTGGGGCCAACGTCCTGACTTTC. It encodes CASSQDPLSRGAHSGANVLTF.

In this sample, this clonotype turned up many times. The rearrangement links TRBV5-1 to TRBJ1-1, with D possibly being TRBD1 (5 bases). The CDR3 length is 16 residues. V was clipped by 1 base and J by 4 bases, with 17 bases between them. Germline V CDR1 and CDR2: SGHRS, YFSETQ. The CDR3 reads CASSLQSEGRSTEAFF. The CDR3 DNA follows: TGCGCCAGCAGCTTGCAGAGCGAGGGGCGGAGCACTGAAGCTTTCTTT. The variable domain in full, with the rest retrieved from reference TRBV5-1 and TRBJ1-1, is KAGVTQTPRYLIKTRGQQVTLSCSPISGHRSVSWYQQTPGQGLQFLFEYFSETQRNKGNFPGRFSGRQFSNSRSEMNVSTLELGDSALYLCASSLQSEGRSTEAFFGQGTRLTVV.

The chain couples TRBV16 to TRBJ1-1, with D possibly matching TRBD1 (6 bases). The CDR3 sequence is 14 residues long. V lost 7 bases and J lost 10, with 22 bases in between. From germline, CDR1 is KGHSY and CDR2 FQNENV. The CDR3 here is CASIGAGDVSVAFF. CDR3 bases: TGTGCCAGCATTGGGGCAGGGGACGTCTCGGTAGCTTTCTTT.

This clonotype was detected ten times or more. This chain joins TRBV7-8 and TRBJ2-7, with 7 nucleotides matching TRBD2. The CDR3 sequence is 16 residues long. J was trimmed by 0 bases and V by 3 bases; bases with no gene match: 8. Germline values: CDR1 SGHVS, CDR2 FQNEAQ. CDR3 residues: CASSFTRAGPSYEQYF. The CDR3 DNA reads TGTGCCAGCAGCTTTACCAGAGCGGGACCCTCCTACGAGCAGTACTTC.

This clonotype turned up a few times. This chain joins TRBV6-2 or TRBV6-3 and TRBJ2-7, with TRBD1 as a possible D gene (6 bases). CDR3 size: 14 residues. The V gene lost 2 bases and the J gene lost 3 bases, with 11 bases spanning the gap. CDR1 MNHEY and CDR2 SVGEGT come from the germline V gene. The CDR3 sequence: CASSYGRGGYEQYF. The CDR3 DNA sequence: TGTGCCAGCAGTTACGGCAGGGGTGGCTACGAGCAGTACTTC.

This clonotype was counted a few times. This sequence joins TRBV14 and TRBJ1-1; D not resolved. The length of the CDR3 is 13 residues. Germline V gene lookup returns CDR1 SGHDN and CDR2 FVKESK. With 2 bases removed from V and 0 bases from J, the gap between germline ends came to 4 bases. CDR3 sequence reads: CASSQPLNTEAFF. The CDR3 DNA follows: TGTGCCAGCAGCCAACCATTGAACACTGAAGCTTTCTTT. The whole variable domain, filled in from reference TRBV14 and TRBJ1-1, reads EAGVTQFPSHSVIEKGQTVTLRCDPISGHDNLYWYRRVMGKEIKFLLHFVKESKQDESGMPNNRFLAERTGGTYSTLKVQPAELEDSGVYFCASSQPLNTEAFFGQGTRLTVV.

This clonotype was counted ten times or more. This chain links TRBV2 with TRBJ2-5; TRBD1 aligns across 8 bases. V lost 10 bases to trimming and J lost 5 bases; unmatched junction nucleotides: 9. This CDR3 has 13 amino acids. Germline V gene data show CDR1 as SNHLY and CDR2 as FYNNEI. CDR3 sequence: CAIGQGVVETQYF. Written as DNA, the CDR3 is TGTGCCATCGGACAGGGAGTGGTGGAGACCCAGTACTTC.